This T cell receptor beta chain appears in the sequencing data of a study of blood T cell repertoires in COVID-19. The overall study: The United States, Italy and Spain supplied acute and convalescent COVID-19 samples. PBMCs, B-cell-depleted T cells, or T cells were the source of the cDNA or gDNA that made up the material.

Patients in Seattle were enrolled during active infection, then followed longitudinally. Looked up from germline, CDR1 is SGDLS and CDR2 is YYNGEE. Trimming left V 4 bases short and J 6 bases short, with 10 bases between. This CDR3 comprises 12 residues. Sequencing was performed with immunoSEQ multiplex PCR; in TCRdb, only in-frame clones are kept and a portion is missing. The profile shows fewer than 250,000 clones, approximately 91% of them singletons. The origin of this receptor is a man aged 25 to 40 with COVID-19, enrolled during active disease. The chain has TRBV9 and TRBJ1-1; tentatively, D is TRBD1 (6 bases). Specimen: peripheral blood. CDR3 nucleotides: TGTGCCAGCAGCCCTGGGACACCTGAAGCTTTCTTT. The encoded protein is CASSPGTPEAFF.